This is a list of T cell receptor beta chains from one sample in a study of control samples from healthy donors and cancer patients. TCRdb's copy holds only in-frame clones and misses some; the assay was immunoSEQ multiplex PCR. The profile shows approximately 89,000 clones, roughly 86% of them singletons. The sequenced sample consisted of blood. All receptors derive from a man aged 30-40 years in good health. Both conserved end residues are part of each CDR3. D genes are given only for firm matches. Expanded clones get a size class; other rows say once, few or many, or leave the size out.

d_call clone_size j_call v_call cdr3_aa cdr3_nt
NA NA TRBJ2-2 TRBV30 CACGPRPSTGELFF TGTGCCTGCGGCCCCAGGCCCTCGACCGGGGAGCTGTTTTTT
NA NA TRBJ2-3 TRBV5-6 CASSLVETDTQYF TGTGCCAGCAGCTTGGTGGAGACAGATACGCAGTATTTT
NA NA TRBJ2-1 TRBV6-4 CASSDSIFPGLNNEQFF TGTGCCAGCAGTGACTCGATCTTTCCCGGACTGAACAATGAGCAGTTCTTC
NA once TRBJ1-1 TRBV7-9 CASSRGNTEAFF TGTGCCAGCAGCCGGGGAAACACTGAAGCTTTCTTT
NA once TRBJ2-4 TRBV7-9 CASSLQTGEARLAKNIQYF TGTGCCAGCAGCTTACAGACAGGAGAGGCGAGGTTAGCCAAAAACATTCAGTACTTC
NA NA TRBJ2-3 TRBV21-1 CASSKVRLAGGPTDTQYF TGTGCCAGCAGCAAAGTACGACTAGCGGGGGGGCCCACAGATACGCAGTATTTT
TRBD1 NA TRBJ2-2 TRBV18 CASSPDRATGELFF TGTGCCAGCTCACCGGACAGGGCCACCGGGGAGCTGTTTTTT
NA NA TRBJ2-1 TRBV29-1 CSVALDRYNEQFF TGCAGCGTCGCCCTTGACAGATACAATGAGCAGTTCTTC
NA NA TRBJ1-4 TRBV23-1 CASSPSRGHVSEKLFF TGCGCCAGCAGCCCTAGCAGGGGACACGTCTCGGAAAAACTGTTTTTT
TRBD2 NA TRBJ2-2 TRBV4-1 CARSRGGSGGPANTGELFF TGCGCCCGCAGCCGTGGGGGGAGCGGGGGGCCTGCGAACACCGGGGAGCTGTTTTTT
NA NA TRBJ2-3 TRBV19 CATSGGALSTDTQYF TGTGCCACCTCAGGAGGAGCCCTTAGCACAGATACGCAGTATTTT
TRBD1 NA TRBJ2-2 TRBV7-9 CAVRGSGTGELFF TGTGCCGTCAGGGGGTCGGGCACCGGGGAGCTGTTTTTT
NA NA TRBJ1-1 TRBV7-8 CASSRRTGIFAEAFF TGTGCCAGCAGCCGCCGAACGGGGATCTTTGCTGAAGCTTTCTTT
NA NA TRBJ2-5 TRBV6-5 CASSRDLETQYF TGTGCCAGCAGTCGGGATTTGGAGACCCAGTACTTC
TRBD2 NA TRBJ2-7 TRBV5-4 CASSPGTSGGRSSYEQYF TGTGCCAGCAGCCCAGGGACTAGCGGGGGGCGTAGCTCCTACGAGCAGTACTTC
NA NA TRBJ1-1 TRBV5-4 CASSFGVGSPEAFF TGTGCCAGCAGCTTTGGGGTCGGGAGCCCTGAAGCTTTCTTT
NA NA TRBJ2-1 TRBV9 CASSGTPGNEQFF TGTGCCAGCAGCGGGACCCCAGGGAATGAGCAGTTCTTC
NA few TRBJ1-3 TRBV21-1 CASSKGGQCFSGNTIYF TGTGCCAGCAGCAAAGGGGGGCAGTGCTTCTCTGGAAACACCATATATTTT
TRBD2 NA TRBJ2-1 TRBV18 CASSPGTSGGSEQFF TGTGCCAGCTCACCAGGGACTAGCGGGGGAAGTGAGCAGTTCTTC
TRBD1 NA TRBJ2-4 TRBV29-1 CSVYQGVNIQYF TGCAGCGTTTACCAGGGGGTAAACATTCAGTACTTC
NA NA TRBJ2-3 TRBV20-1 CSAHLGDTQYF TGCAGTGCGCACCTGGGAGATACGCAGTATTTT
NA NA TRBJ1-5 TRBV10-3 CAISRARDQPQHF TGTGCCATCAGTAGGGCTCGGGATCAGCCCCAGCATTTT
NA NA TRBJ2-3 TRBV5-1 CASSLKGESSTDTQYF TGCGCCAGCAGCTTAAAGGGTGAATCGAGCACAGATACGCAGTATTTT
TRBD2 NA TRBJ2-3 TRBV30 CAWSAGSSGGPSEGFSTDTQYF TGTGCCTGGAGTGCTGGGTCTAGCGGGGGGCCTTCTGAAGGTTTTAGCACAGATACGCAGTATTTT
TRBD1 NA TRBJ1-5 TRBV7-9 CASSSLPGQGPNQPQHF TGTGCCAGCAGCTCACTACCGGGACAGGGGCCGAATCAGCCCCAGCATTTT
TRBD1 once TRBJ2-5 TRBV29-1 CSVGPLGQAETQYF TGCAGCGTTGGCCCCCTGGGACAGGCGGAGACCCAGTACTTC